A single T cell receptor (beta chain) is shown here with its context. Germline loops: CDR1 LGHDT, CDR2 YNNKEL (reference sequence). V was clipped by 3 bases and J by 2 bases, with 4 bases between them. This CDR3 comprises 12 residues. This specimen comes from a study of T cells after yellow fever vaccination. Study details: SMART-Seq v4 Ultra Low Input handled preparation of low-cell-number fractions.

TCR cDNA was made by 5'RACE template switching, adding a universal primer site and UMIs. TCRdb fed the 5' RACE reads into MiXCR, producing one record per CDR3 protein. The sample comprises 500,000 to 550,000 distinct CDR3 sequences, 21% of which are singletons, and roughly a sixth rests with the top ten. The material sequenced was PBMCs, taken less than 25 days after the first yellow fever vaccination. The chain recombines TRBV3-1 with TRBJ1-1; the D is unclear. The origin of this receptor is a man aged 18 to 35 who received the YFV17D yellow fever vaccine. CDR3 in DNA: TGTGCCAGCAGCCATGCCAACACTGAAGCTTTCTTT. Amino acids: CASSHANTEAFF.